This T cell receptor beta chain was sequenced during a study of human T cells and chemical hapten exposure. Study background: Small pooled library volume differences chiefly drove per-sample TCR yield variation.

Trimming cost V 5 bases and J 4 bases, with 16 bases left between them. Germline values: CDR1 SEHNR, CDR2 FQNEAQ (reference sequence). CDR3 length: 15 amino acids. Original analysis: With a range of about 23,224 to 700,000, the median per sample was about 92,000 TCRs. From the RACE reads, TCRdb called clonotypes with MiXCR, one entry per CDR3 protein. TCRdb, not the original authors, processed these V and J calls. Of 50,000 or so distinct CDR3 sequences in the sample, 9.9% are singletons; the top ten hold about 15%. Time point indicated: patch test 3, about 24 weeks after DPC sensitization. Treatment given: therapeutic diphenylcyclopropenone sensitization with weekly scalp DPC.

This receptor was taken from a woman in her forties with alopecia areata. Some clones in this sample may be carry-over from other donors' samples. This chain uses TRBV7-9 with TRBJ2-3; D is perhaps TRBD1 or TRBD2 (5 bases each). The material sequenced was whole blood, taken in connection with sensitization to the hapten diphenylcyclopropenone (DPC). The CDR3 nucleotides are TGTGCCAGCAGCCCGGGACCGCCAACTCCAGATACGCAGTATTTT. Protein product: CASSPGPPTPDTQYF.